Each of the 8 T cell receptor beta chains below was sequenced from the same sample in a study of blood T cells in healthy people across ages (dated by TCRdb to the mid-2010s). Library preparation was by 5' RACE. A second PCR of roughly 6 to 11 cycles was run with a J-beta primer mix and a sample-barcoded 5' primer. The raw public data were reprocessed by TCRdb itself: fastp quality trimming at Q25, MiXCR clonotype calling, in-frame beta chains only. Duplicate CDR3 protein sequences are folded into a single record with the most common DNA and genes. The sample data list around 2 million distinct CDR3 sequences, and more than 35% of these were observed just once. Jointly, the top ten make up 20% to 25% of the sample. The sequenced material came from blood. Receptors were obtained from a human donor in good health.

This chain connects TRBV12-3 or TRBV12-4 to TRBJ2-3, with no clear D. The V end lost 8 bases, the J end lost 5 bases, and 23 bases lay between the germline ends. The CDR3 length is 16 residues. The CDR3 sequence: CASGIGGVSVGDTQYF. For the CDR3, the DNA is TGTGCCAGCGGCATAGGCGGAGTCTCAGTAGGAGATACGCAGTATTTT.

This clonotype was recorded a few times. This sequence joins TRBV6-4 and TRBJ2-1; D perhaps matches TRBD2 (6 bases). CDR1 and CDR2 (germline): MRHNA, SNTAGT. CDR3 length: 15 residues. V gave up 4 bases and J gave up 4 bases, with 14 bases separating them. The chain's CDR3 is CASSVAAGMYNEQFF. The DNA of the CDR3 is TGTGCCAGCAGTGTAGCGGCAGGGATGTACAATGAGCAGTTCTTC.

This chain joins TRBV7-2 and TRBJ2-1, with 8 bases aligning to TRBD2. Trimming cost V 4 bases and J 5 bases; bases outside gene matches: 10. Looked up from germline, CDR1 is SGHTA and CDR2 is FQGNSA. There are 16 residues in the CDR3. The CDR3 protein is CASSSFSGIRDNEQFF. The DNA for the CDR3 is TGTGCCAGCAGCTCGTTTAGCGGGATCCGAGACAATGAGCAGTTCTTC.

This chain uses TRBV29-1 with TRBJ2-5, with 9 bases identical to TRBD1. Germline V gene lookup returns CDR1 SQVTM and CDR2 ANQGSEA. Trimming removed 6 bases from V and 5 bases from J; junction bases left unmatched: 10. The CDR3 is 14 residues long. This CDR3 is CSVNSQGARETQYF. The CDR3 DNA reads TGCAGCGTCAACTCACAGGGGGCGCGTGAGACCCAGTACTTC.

V is TRBV7-9 and J is TRBJ2-1; D not resolved. The V end lost 4 bases, the J end lost 1 base, and 11 bases lay between the germline ends. The CDR3 has 15 amino acids. Per germline, CDR1 SEHNR and CDR2 FQNEAQ (reference sequence). This CDR3 is CASSSPRRSYNEQFF. In DNA, the CDR3 is TGTGCCAGCAGCTCTCCCAGGAGATCCTACAATGAGCAGTTCTTC.

The CDR3 DNA reads TGTGCCAGCAAGACACAGGGGATGGCGGGGGGTGAGCAGTTCTTC. Translation gives CASKTQGMAGGEQFF. The chain combines TRBV7-2 with TRBJ2-1; D perhaps matches TRBD2 (8 bases). There are 15 residues in the CDR3. Germline lookup yields CDR1 SGHTA and CDR2 FQGNSA. The V end was cut by 7 bases, the J end by 9 bases, with 22 bases between.

The chain carries TRBV3-1 and TRBJ2-5; D is unresolved. The CDR3 covers 12 residues. Trimming cost V 3 bases and J 4 bases, with 6 bases left between them. CDR1 and CDR2 (germline): LGHDT, YNNKEL (reference sequence). Written as DNA, the CDR3 is TGTGCCAGCAGCCAGTTTAGAGAGACCCAGTACTTC. Translating it yields CASSQFRETQYF.

This clonotype was detected only a few times. The chain combines TRBV5-1 with TRBJ2-7; D not certain. CDR3 length: 15 residues. V gave up 4 bases and J gave up 5 bases, with 19 bases separating them. Germline-derived CDR1 and CDR2 are SGHRS and YFSETQ. The CDR3 bases are TGCGCCAGCAGCCCTAGGGCTTTTTCTCCGGACGAGCAGTACTTC. Its translation: CASSPRAFSPDEQYF. The whole variable domain, remainder taken from reference TRBV5-1 and TRBJ2-7, is KAGVTQTPRYLIKTRGQQVTLSCSPISGHRSVSWYQQTPGQGLQFLFEYFSETQRNKGNFPGRFSGRQFSNSRSEMNVSTLELGDSALYLCASSPRAFSPDEQYFGPGTRLTVT.